Listed below are T cell receptor beta chains from one sample, sequenced in a study of blood T cell repertoires in COVID-19. Produced via immunoSEQ multiplex PCR; TCRdb's table is partial and in-frame only. Of 150,000 to 200,000 clones detected, about 80% appear once; the ten largest clones hold about 2.6%. The sample comprised peripheral blood. The receptors were sampled from a human donor with acute or convalescent COVID-19. The donor label of this sample is uncertain. CDR3s include the opening cysteine and the closing phenylalanine or tryptophan. The D gene is left open where the match is weak. Size values are once, few and many counts, or a class for expanded clones, and some rows have none.

D gene	V gene	J gene	clone size	CDR3 protein	CDR3 DNA
TRBD2	TRBV10-1	TRBJ2-3	once	CASSEHSGGTDTQYF	TGCGCCAGCAGTGAGCATAGCGGGGGAACAGATACGCAGTATTTT
TRBD1	TRBV7-2	TRBJ2-7	.	CASSPGTARHEQYF	TGTGCCAGCAGCCCTGGGACAGCGAGGCACGAGCAGTACTTC
.	TRBV11-2	TRBJ2-5	.	CASSPTRRGETQYF	TGTGCCAGCAGCCCTACCCGGCGGGGTGAGACCCAGTACTTC
.	TRBV28	TRBJ1-6	.	CASSSGLIGSPLHF	TGTGCCAGCAGTTCGGGACTTATCGGTTCACCCCTCCACTTT
.	TRBV7-2	TRBJ1-5	.	CASSSLRGAGQPQHF	TGTGCCAGCAGCTCCCTACGGGGGGCTGGACAGCCCCAGCATTTT
.	TRBV9	TRBJ1-4	once	CASSPSGVDEKLFF	TGTGCCAGCAGCCCTTCCGGGGTGGATGAAAAACTGTTTTTT
.	TRBV29-1	TRBJ2-7	.	CSVVWGGSFYEQYF	TGCAGCGTTGTCTGGGGCGGAAGTTTTTACGAGCAGTACTTC
TRBD2	TRBV27	TRBJ2-7	.	CASSLRTRPSYEQYF	TGTGCCAGCAGTCTCAGGACTAGGCCCTCCTACGAGCAGTACTTC
.	TRBV18	TRBJ2-2	.	CASSPRPRGGELFF	TGTGCCAGCTCACCGCGTCCCCGGGGGGGGGAGCTGTTTTTT
TRBD2	TRBV5-8	TRBJ2-3	.	CASSLGTSLGRTDTQYF	TGTGCCAGCAGTTTAGGGACTAGTCTCGGGAGAACAGATACGCAGTATTTT
TRBD1	TRBV7-2	TRBJ1-1	.	CASSLKRQGVTEAFF	TGTGCCAGCAGCCTAAAGCGACAGGGGGTCACTGAAGCTTTCTTT
TRBD1	TRBV7-9	TRBJ1-1	.	CASSLPRGDRDTEAFF	TGTGCCAGCAGCTTACCCAGGGGGGATCGAGACACTGAAGCTTTCTTT
.	TRBV5-1	TRBJ1-1	.	CASSLGDRQDNTEAFF	TGCGCCAGCAGCTTGGGGGACCGACAGGACAACACTGAAGCTTTCTTT
TRBD2	TRBV30	TRBJ2-3	.	CAWSVQGSGGRVPQYF	TGTGCCTGGAGTGTACAAGGTAGCGGGGGGAGGGTCCCGCAGTATTTT
TRBD1	TRBV3-1/TRBV3-2	TRBJ1-4	.	CASSQAGGENEKLFF	TGTGCCAGCAGCCAAGCAGGGGGCGAAAATGAAAAACTGTTTTTT
TRBD1	TRBV19	TRBJ1-2	.	CASTRRGDRPNYGYTF	TGTGCCAGTACTCGGCGGGGGGACAGACCTAACTATGGCTACACCTTC
TRBD1	TRBV2	TRBJ2-1	.	CASRAGTGNYNEQFF	TGTGCCAGCAGGGCCGGGACAGGGAATTACAATGAGCAGTTCTTC
.	TRBV10-2	TRBJ2-1	.	CASSGARTLDFNEQFF	TGCGCCAGCAGTGGGGCTAGAACGTTGGACTTCAATGAGCAGTTCTTC
.	TRBV19	TRBJ2-2	.	CASSIESAVTGELFF	TGTGCCAGTAGTATAGAGTCCGCAGTCACCGGGGAGCTGTTTTTT
TRBD1	TRBV19	TRBJ1-2	.	CAARPGAQDRGGSGYTF	TGTGCCGCCCGACCGGGGGCGCAGGACAGGGGAGGTAGCGGCTACACCTTC
.	TRBV5-8	TRBJ1-5	many	CASSQDGSNQPQHF	TGTGCCAGCAGTCAAGACGGGAGCAATCAGCCCCAGCATTTT
.	TRBV5-1	TRBJ1-5	.	CASSLQVDQPQHF	TGCGCCAGCAGCTTGCAGGTGGATCAGCCCCAGCATTTT